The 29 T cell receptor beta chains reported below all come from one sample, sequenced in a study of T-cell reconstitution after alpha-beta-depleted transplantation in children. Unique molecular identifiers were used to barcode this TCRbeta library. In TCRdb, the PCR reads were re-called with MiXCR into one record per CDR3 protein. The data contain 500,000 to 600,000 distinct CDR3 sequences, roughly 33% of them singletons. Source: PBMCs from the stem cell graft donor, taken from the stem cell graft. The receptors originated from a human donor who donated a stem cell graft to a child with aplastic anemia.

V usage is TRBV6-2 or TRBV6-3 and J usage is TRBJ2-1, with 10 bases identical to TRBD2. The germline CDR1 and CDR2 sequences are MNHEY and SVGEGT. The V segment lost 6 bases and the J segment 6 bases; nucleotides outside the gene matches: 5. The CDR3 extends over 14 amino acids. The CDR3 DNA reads TGTGCCAGCAGGGGAGCTAGCGGGAGCAATGAGCAGTTCTTC. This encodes CASRGASGSNEQFF.

CDR3 sequence: CASSQTGQTEAFF. The CDR3 DNA is TGTGCCAGCAGCCAGACAGGACAAACTGAAGCTTTCTTT. This chain connects TRBV6-4 to TRBJ1-1; maybe TRBD1 (6 bases). V was clipped by 6 bases and J by 5 bases, with 13 bases between them. The CDR3 runs 13 residues. Germline lookup yields CDR1 MRHNA and CDR2 SNTAGT.

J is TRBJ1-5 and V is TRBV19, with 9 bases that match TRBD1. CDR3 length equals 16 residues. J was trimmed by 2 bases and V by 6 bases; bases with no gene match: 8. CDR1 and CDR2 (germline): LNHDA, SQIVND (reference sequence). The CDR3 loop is CASSRTGVNGNQPQHF. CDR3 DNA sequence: TGTGCCAGTAGCCGGACAGGGGTAAACGGCAATCAGCCCCAGCATTTT. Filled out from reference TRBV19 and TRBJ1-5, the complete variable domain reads DGGITQSPKYLFRKEGQNVTLSCEQNLNHDAMYWYRQDPGQGLRLIYYSQIVNDFQKGDIAEGYSVSREKKESFPLTVTSAQKNPTAFYLCASSRTGVNGNQPQHFGDGTRLSIL.

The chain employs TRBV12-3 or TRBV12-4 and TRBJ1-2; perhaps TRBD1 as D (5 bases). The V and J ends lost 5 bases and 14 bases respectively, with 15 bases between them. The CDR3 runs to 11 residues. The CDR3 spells CASSGGLRETF. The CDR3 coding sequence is TGTGCCAGCAGTGGGGGACTGAGGGAGACCTTC.

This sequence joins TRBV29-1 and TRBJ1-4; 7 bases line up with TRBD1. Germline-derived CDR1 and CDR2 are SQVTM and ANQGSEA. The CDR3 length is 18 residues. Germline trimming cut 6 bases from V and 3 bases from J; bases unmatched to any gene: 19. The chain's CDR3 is CSVAPLRSTGQSNEKLFF. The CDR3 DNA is TGCAGCGTAGCCCCGCTTCGTTCAACGGGACAGTCTAATGAAAAACTGTTTTTT.

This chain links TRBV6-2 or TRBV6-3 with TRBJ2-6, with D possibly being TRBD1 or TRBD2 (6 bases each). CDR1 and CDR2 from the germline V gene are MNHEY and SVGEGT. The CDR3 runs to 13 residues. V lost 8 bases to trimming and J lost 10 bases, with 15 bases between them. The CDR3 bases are TGTGCCAGCCAAGAGACAGGACTAAACGTCCTGACTTTC. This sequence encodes CASQETGLNVLTF.

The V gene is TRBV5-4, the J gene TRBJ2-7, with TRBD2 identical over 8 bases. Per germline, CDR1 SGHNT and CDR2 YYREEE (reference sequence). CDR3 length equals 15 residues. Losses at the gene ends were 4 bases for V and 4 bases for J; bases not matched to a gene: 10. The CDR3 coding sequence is TGTGCCAGCAGCCCCCTCGGGGGGGGCACATACGAGCAGTACTTC. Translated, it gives CASSPLGGGTYEQYF. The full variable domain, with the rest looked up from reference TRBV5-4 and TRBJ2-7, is ETGVTQSPTHLIKTRGQQVTLRCSSQSGHNTVSWYQQALGQGPQFIFQYYREEENGRGNFPPRFSGLQFPNYSSELNVNALELDDSALYLCASSPLGGGTYEQYFGPGTRLTVT.

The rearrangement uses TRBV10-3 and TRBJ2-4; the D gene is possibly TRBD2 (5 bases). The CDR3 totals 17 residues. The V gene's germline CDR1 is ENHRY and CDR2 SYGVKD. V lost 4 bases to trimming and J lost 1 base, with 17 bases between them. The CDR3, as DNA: TGTGCCATCAGTGCTGAAACGGGGTTGCGGGCCAAAAACATTCAGTACTTC. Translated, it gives CAISAETGLRAKNIQYF.

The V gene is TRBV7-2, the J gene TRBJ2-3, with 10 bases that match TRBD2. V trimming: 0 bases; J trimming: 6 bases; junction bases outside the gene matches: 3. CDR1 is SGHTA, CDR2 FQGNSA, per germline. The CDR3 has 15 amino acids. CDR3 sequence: CASSLAASGSDTQYF. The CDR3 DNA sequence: TGTGCCAGCAGCTTAGCGGCTAGCGGGAGTGATACGCAGTATTTT. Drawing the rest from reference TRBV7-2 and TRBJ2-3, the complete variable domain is GAGVSQSPSNKVTEKGKDVELRCDPISGHTALYWYRQSLGQGLEFLIYFQGNSAPDKSGLPSDRFSAERTGGSVSTLTIQRTQQEDSAVYLCASSLAASGSDTQYFGPGTRLTVL.

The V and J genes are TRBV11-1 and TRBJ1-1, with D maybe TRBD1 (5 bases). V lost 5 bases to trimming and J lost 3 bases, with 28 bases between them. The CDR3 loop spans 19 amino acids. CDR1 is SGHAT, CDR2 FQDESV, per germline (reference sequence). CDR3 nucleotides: TGTGCCAGCAGCCTTCCCCGGGACCACTCTGCCGCTTTAGACACTGAAGCTTTCTTT. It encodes CASSLPRDHSAALDTEAFF.

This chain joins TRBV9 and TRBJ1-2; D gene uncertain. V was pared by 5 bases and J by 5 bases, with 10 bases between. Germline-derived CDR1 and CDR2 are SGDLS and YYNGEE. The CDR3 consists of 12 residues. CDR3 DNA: TGTGCCAGCAGTCCGTTTAGGTATGGCTACACCTTC. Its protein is CASSPFRYGYTF.

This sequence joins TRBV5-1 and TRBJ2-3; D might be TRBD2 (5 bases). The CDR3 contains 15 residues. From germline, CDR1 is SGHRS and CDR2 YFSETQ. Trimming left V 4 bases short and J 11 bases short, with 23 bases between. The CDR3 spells CASSERTPAGGQQYF. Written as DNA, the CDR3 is TGCGCCAGCAGCGAACGCACCCCGGCAGGCGGGCAGCAGTATTTT.

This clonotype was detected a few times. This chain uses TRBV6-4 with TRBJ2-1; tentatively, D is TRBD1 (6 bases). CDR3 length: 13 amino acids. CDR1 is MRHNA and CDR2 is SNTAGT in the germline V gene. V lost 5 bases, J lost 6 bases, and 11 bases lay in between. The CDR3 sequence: CASSTGFGNEQFF. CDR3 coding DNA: TGTGCCAGCAGTACAGGGTTCGGCAATGAGCAGTTCTTC.

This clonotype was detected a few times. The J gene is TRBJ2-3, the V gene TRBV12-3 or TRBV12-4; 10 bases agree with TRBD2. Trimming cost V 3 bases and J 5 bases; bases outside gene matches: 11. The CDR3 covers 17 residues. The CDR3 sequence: CASSLRASGSKGDTQYF. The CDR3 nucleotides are TGTGCCAGCAGTTTGAGGGCTAGCGGGAGTAAGGGAGATACGCAGTATTTT.

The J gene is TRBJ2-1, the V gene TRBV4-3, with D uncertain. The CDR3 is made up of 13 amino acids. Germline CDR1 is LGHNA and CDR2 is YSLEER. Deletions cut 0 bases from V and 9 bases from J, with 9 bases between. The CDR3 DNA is TGCGCCAGCAGCCAAGATACAAGGACTGAGCAGTTCTTC. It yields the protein CASSQDTRTEQFF.

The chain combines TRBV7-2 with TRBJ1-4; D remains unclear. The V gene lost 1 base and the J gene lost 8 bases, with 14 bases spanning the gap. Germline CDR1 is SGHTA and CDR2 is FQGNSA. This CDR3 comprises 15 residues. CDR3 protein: CASSLEIWSGEKLFF. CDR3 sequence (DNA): TGTGCCAGCAGCTTAGAGATATGGTCGGGGGAAAAACTGTTTTTT.

CDR3 sequence: CASSQSKGWNEQFF. The CDR3 coding sequence is TGTGCCAGCAGCCAATCAAAGGGGTGGAATGAGCAGTTCTTC. The chain recombines TRBV3-1 with TRBJ2-1; TRBD1 is a possible D gene (5 bases). Germline-derived CDR1 and CDR2 are LGHDT and YNNKEL (reference sequence). The CDR3 is made up of 14 amino acids. V was cut by 2 bases and J by 7 bases, with 12 bases left in between.

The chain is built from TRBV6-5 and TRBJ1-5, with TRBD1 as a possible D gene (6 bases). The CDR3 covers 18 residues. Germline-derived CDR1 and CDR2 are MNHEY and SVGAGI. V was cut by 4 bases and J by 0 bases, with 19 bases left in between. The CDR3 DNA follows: TGTGCCAGCAGTTTGAACTTAGGACAGCCCGATAGCAATCAGCCCCAGCATTTT. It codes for CASSLNLGQPDSNQPQHF.

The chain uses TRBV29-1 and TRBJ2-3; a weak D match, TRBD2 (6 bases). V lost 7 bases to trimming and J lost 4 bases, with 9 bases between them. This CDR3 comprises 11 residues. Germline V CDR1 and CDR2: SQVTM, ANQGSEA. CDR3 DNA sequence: TGCAGCGCTGGGGGGTCAGATACGCAGTATTTT. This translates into CSAGGSDTQYF.

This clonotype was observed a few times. Written as DNA, the CDR3 is TGTGCCAGCAGTTCCACGGGACAGAGCTCTGGGGCCAACGTCCTGACTTTC. Its protein is CASSSTGQSSGANVLTF. V and J are TRBV12-3 or TRBV12-4 and TRBJ2-6, with TRBD1 matching 7 bases. This CDR3 has 17 amino acids. Trimming removed 4 bases from V and 0 bases from J; junction bases left unmatched: 6.

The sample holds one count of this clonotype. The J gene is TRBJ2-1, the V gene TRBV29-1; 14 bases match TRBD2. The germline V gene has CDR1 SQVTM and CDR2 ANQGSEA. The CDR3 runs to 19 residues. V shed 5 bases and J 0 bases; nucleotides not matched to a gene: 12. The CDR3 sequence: CSVYIPGTSGSRSYNEQFF. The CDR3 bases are TGCAGCGTTTATATCCCCGGGACTAGCGGGAGTCGCTCCTACAATGAGCAGTTCTTC.

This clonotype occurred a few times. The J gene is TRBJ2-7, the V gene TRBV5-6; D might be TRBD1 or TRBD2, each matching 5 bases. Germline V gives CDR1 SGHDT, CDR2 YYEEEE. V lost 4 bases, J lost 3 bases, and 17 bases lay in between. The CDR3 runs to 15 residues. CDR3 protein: CASSLPGTEDYEQYF. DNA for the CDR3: TGTGCCAGCAGCCTCCCCGGGACGGAGGACTACGAGCAGTACTTC.

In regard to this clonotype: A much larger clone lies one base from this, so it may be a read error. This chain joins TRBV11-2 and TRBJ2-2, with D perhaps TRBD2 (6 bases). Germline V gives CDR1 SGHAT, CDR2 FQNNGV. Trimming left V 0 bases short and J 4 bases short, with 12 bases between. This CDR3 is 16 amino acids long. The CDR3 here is CASSLEPAGSTGELFF. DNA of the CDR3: TGTGCCAGCAGCTTAGAACCAGCGGGTAGCACCGGGGAGCTGTTTTTT. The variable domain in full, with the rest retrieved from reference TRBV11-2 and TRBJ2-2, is EAGVAQSPRYKIIEKRQSVAFWCNPISGHATLYWYQQILGQGPKLLIQFQNNGVVDDSQLPKDRFSAERLKGVDSTLKIQPAKLEDSAVYLCASSLEPAGSTGELFFGEGSRLTVL.

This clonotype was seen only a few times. Written as DNA, the CDR3 is TGTGCCACCAGCTCGGGACTAGCGGGAGGGAAATTCTACAATGAGCAGTTCTTC. The encoded protein is CATSSGLAGGKFYNEQFF. The genes are TRBV15 and TRBJ2-1; 16 positions match TRBD2. From germline, CDR1 is LNHNV and CDR2 YYDKDF (reference sequence). J gave up 3 bases and V 5 bases, and 7 bases lay outside the gene matches. The CDR3 loop spans 18 amino acids.

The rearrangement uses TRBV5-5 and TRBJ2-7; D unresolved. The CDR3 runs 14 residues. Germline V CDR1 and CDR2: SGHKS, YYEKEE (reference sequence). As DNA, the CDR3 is TGTGCCAGCAGCTTGGCCGATCCTAAGGCCGAGCAGCACGTC. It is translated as CASSLADPKAEQHV.

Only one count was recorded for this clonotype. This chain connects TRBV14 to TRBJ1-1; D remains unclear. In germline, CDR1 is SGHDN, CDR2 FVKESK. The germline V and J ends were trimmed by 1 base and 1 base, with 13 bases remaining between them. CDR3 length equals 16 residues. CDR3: CASSQVRVQPNTEAFF. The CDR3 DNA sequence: TGTGCCAGCAGCCAAGTTCGGGTACAACCGAACACTGAAGCTTTCTTT.

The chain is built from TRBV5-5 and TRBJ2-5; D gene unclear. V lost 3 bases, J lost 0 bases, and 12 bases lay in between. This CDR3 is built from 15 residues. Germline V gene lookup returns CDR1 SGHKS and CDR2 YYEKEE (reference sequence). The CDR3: CASSYSSGHQETQYF. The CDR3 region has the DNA TGTGCCAGCAGCTACTCCTCCGGCCACCAAGAGACCCAGTACTTC.

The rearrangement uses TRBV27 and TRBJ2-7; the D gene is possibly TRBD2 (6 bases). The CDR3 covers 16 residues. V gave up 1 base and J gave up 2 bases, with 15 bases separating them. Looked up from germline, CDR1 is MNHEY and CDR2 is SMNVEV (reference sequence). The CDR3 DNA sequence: TGTGCCAGCAGTTTATTAACGGACTACGGGCCCTACGAGCAGTACTTC. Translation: CASSLLTDYGPYEQYF.

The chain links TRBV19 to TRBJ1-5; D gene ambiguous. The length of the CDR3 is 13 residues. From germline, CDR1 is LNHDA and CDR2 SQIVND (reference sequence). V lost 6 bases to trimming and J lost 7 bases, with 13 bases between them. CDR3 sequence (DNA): TGTGCCAGTAGCAGTGGCGGATGGCAGCCCCAGCATTTT. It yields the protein CASSSGGWQPQHF.